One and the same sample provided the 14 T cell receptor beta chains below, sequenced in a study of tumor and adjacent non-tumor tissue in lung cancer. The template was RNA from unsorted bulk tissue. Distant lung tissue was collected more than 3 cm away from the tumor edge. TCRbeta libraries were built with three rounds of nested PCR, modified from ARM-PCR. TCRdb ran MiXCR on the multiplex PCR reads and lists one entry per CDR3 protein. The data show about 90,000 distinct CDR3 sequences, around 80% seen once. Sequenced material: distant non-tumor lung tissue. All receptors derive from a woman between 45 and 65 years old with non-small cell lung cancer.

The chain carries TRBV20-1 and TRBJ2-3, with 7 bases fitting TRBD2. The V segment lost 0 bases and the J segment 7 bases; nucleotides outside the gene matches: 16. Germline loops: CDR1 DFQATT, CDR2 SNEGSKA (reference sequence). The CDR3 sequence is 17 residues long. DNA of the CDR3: TGCAGTGCTAGAGATCCCGGGGGAGAGCGGGGCACGTATACGCAGTATTTT. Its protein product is CSARDPGGERGTYTQYF.

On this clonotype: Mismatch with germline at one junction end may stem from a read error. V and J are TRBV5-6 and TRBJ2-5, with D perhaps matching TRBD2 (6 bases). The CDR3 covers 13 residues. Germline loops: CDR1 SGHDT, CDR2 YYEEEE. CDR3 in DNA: TGTGCCACCAGCTTGTTAGCGGTAGTGACCCAGTACTTC. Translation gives CATSLLAVVTQYF. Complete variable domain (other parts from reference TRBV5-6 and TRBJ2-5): DAGVTQSPTHLIKTRGQQVTLRCSPKSGHDTVSWYQQALGQGPQFIFQYYEEEERQRGNFPDRFSGHQFPNYSSELNVNALLLGDSALYLCATSLLAVVTQYFGPGTRLLVL.

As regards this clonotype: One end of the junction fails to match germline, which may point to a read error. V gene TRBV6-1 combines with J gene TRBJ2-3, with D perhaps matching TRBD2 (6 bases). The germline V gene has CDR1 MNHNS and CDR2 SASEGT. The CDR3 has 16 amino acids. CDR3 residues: CASSEETWGGADTQYF. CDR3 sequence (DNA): TGTGCCAGCAGTGAAGAGACATGGGGAGGAGCAGACACGCAGTATTTT.

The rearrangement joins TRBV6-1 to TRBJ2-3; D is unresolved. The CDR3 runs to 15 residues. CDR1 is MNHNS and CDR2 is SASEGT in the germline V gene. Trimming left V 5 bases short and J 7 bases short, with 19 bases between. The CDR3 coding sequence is TGTGCCAGCAGTATCCTCACCCGGACCTCAAATACGCAGTATTTT. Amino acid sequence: CASSILTRTSNTQYF.

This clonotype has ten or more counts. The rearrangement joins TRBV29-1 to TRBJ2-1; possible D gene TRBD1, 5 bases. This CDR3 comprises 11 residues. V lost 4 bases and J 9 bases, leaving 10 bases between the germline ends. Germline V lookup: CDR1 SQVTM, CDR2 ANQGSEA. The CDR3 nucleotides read TGCAGCGTTGGGACAAGGTTTGAGCAGTTCTTC. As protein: CSVGTRFEQFF.

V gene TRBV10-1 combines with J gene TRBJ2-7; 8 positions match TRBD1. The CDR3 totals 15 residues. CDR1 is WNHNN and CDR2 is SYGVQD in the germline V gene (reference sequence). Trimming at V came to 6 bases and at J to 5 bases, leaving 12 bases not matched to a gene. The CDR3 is CASSDNRDRTDEQYV. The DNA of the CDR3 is TGCGCCAGCAGCGATAACCGGGACAGGACCGACGAGCAGTACGTC.

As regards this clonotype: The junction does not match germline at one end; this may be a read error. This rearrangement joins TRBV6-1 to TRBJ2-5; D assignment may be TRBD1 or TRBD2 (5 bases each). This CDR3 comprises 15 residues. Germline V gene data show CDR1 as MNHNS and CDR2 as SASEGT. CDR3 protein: CTSSEAKGRQETQYF. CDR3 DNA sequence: TGTACCAGCAGTGAAGCGAAGGGACGGCAGGAGACCCAGTACTTC.

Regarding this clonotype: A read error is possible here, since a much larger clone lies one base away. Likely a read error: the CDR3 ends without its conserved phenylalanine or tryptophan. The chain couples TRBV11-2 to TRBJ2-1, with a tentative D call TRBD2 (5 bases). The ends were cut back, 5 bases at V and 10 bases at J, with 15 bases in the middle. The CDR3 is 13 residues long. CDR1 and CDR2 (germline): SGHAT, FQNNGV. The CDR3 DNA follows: TGTGCCAGCAGCCCGGAGGCCCTCGGGGAGCAGTTCTTA. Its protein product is CASSPEALGEQFL.

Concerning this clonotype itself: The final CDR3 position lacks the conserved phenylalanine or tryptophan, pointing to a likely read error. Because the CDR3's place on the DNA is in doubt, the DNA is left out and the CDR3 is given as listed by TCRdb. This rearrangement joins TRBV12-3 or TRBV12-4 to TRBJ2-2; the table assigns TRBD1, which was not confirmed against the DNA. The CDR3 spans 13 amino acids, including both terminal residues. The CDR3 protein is CASRRQGTGEQFL.

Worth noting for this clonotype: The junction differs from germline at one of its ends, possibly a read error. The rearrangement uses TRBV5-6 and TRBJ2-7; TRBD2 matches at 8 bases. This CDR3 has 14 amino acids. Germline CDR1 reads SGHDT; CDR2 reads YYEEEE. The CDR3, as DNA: TGTGCTAGCAGCTTGTGGCGGGGGGTTTACGAGCAGTACTTC. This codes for CASSLWRGVYEQYF.

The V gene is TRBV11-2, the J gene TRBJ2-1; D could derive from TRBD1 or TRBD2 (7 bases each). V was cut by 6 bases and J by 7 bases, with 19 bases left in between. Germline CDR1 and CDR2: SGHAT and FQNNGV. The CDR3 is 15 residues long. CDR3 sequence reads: CASSLGRGRWNEQFF. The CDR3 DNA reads TGTGCCAGCAGTCTTGGGAGGGGGCGGTGGAATGAGCAGTTCTTC.

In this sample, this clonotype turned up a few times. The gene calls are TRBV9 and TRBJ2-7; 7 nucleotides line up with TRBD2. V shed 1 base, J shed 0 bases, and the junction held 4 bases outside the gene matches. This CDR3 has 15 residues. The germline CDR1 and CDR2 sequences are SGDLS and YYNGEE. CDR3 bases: TGTGCCAGCAGCGTAAAGGGACTACCCTCCTACGAGCAGTACTTC. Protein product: CASSVKGLPSYEQYF.

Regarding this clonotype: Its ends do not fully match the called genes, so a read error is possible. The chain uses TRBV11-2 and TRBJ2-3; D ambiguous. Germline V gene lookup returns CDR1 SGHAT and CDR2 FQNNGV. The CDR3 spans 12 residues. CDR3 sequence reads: CTSSWIRDTQYF. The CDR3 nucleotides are TGTACCAGCAGCTGGATCAGAGATACGCAGTATTTT.

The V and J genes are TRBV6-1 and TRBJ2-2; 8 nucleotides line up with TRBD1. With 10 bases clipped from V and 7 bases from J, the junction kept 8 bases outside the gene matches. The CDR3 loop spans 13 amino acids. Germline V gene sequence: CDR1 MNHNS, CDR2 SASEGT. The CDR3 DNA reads TGTGCCAATCAGGGACAGGCTATCGGGGAGCTGTTTTTT. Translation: CANQGQAIGELFF.